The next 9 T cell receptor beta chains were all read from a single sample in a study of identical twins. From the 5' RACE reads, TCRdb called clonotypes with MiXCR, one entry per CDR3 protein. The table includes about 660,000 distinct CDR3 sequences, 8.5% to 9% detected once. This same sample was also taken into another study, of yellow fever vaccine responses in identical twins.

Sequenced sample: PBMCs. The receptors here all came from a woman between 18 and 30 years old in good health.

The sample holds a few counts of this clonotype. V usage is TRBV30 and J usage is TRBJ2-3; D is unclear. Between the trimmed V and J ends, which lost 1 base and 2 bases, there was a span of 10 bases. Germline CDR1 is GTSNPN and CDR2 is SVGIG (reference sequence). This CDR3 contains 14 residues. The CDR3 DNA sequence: TGTGCCTGGAGTGGGCCTCACCCCACAGATACGCAGTATTTT. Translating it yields CAWSGPHPTDTQYF.

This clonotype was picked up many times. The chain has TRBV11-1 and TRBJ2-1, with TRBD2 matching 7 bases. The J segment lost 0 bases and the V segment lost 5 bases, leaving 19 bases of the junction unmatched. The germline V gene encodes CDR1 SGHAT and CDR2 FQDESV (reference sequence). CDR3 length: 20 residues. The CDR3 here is CASSARLAASYSASYNEQFF. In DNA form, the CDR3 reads TGTGCCAGCAGCGCCCGACTAGCAGCATCGTACTCAGCCTCCTACAATGAGCAGTTCTTC. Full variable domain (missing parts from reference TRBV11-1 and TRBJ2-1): EAEVAQSPRYKITEKSQAVAFWCDPISGHATLYWYRQILGQGPELLVQFQDESVVDDSQLPKDRFSAERLKGVDSTLKIQPAELGDSAMYLCASSARLAASYSASYNEQFFGPGTRLTVL.

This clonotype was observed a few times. The CDR3 here is CSARGVEGLFTDTQYF. Here the CDR3 DNA reads TGCAGTGCTAGAGGGGTAGAGGGTCTTTTCACAGATACGCAGTATTTT. The V and J genes are TRBV20-1 and TRBJ2-3; D is perhaps TRBD2 (5 bases). The germline V gene has CDR1 DFQATT and CDR2 SNEGSKA (reference sequence). The CDR3 has 16 amino acids. V was trimmed by 1 base and J by 2 bases, leaving 16 bases between them.

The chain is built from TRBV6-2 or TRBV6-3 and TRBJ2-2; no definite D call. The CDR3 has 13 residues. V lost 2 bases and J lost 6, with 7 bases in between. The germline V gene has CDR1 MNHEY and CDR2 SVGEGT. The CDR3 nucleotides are TGTGCCAGCAGTTACCCAAAGTCCGGGGAGCTGTTTTTT. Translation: CASSYPKSGELFF.

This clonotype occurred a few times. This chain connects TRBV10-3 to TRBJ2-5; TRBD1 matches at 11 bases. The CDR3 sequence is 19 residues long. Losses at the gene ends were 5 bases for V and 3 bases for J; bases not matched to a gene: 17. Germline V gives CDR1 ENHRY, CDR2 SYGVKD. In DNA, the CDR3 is TGTGCCATCAGTTCGGATGTTCCCGGGACAGGGGGAGAAGAAGAGACCCAGTACTTC. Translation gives CAISSDVPGTGGEEETQYF.

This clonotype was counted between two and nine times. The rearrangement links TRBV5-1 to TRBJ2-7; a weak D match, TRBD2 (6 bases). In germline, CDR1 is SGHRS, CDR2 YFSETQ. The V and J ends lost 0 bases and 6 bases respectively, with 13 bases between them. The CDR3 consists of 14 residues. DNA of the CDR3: TGCGCCAGCAGCTTGGTGGTGGAGGGGCTCGAGCAGTACTTC. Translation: CASSLVVEGLEQYF. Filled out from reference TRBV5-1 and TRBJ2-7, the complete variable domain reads KAGVTQTPRYLIKTRGQQVTLSCSPISGHRSVSWYQQTPGQGLQFLFEYFSETQRNKGNFPGRFSGRQFSNSRSEMNVSTLELGDSALYLCASSLVVEGLEQYFGPGTRLTVT.

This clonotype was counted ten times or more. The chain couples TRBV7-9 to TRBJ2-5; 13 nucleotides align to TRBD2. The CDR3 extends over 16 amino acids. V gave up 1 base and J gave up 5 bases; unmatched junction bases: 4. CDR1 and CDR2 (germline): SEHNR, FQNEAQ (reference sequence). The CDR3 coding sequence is TGTGCCAGCAGCTTAGACGAGACTAGCGGGAGGGAGACCCAGTACTTC. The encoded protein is CASSLDETSGRETQYF.

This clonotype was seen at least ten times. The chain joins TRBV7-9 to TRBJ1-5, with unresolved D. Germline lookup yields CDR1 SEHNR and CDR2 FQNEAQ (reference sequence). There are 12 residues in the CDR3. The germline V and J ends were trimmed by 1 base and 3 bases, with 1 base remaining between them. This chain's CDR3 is CASSLDNQPQHF. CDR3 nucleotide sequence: TGTGCCAGCAGCTTAGACAATCAGCCCCAGCATTTT.

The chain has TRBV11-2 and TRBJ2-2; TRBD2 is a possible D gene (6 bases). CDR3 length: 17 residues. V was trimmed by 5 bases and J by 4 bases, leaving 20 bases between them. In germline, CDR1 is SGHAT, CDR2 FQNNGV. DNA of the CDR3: TGTGCCAGCAGCGGGATGGGCCCGCGGGGACTCACCGGGGAGCTGTTTTTT. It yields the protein CASSGMGPRGLTGELFF.